Each of the 29 T cell receptor beta chains below was sequenced from the same sample in a study of control samples from healthy donors and cancer patients. Data came from immunoSEQ multiplex PCR; TCRdb stores just in-frame clones and leaves some out. This sample has about 110,000 clones, with 88% found just once. The sample was PBMCs. Every receptor here comes from a woman aged 55 to 70 with lung cancer.

The chain joins TRBV5-1 to TRBJ2-7; D is unclear. The CDR3 runs 14 residues. Germline CDR1 SGHRS, CDR2 YFSETQ. The germline V and J ends were trimmed by 0 bases and 7 bases, with 14 bases remaining between them. CDR3 protein: CASSLGTSPREQYF. The CDR3 bases are TGCGCCAGCAGCTTGGGGACCTCACCACGGGAGCAGTACTTC.

The rearrangement uses TRBV5-1 and TRBJ2-2; 7 bases line up with TRBD1. Germline V gene lookup returns CDR1 SGHRS and CDR2 YFSETQ. The CDR3 totals 15 residues. The J segment lost 4 bases and the V segment lost 5 bases, leaving 8 bases of the junction unmatched. The CDR3 DNA sequence: TGCGCCAGCAGTCCAGGGGGATGGGGCACCGGGGAGCTGTTTTTT. It encodes CASSPGGWGTGELFF.

This rearrangement joins TRBV10-3 to TRBJ2-7; TRBD2 is a possible D gene (5 bases). Trimming took 3 bases from V and 0 from J, leaving 12 bases between them. The CDR3 covers 15 residues. The germline gives CDR1 ENHRY, CDR2 SYGVKD. The CDR3 spells CAISDSGIYSYEQYF. The CDR3 DNA sequence: TGTGCCATCAGTGATTCCGGGATCTACTCCTACGAGCAGTACTTC.

The chain carries TRBV19 and TRBJ1-1; TRBD1 aligns across 9 bases. V shed 3 bases and J 4 bases; nucleotides not matched to a gene: 6. The CDR3 length is 15 residues. Per the germline V gene, CDR1 is LNHDA and CDR2 is SQIVND (reference sequence). The CDR3 sequence: CASSIPDRGGTEAFF. The CDR3 nucleotides read TGTGCCAGTAGTATCCCGGACAGGGGAGGCACTGAAGCTTTCTTT.

This chain joins TRBV19 and TRBJ1-3; D remains ambiguous. The CDR3 has 13 amino acids. V lost 5 bases and J lost 0, with 5 bases in between. Germline CDR1 reads LNHDA; CDR2 reads SQIVND (reference sequence). The CDR3 region is CASSDNSGNTIYF. CDR3 nucleotide sequence: TGTGCCAGTAGTGACAACTCTGGAAACACCATATATTTT.

The chain carries TRBV21-1 and TRBJ2-3; the tabulated D call, TRBD2, remains unverified against the DNA. TRBV21-1 is a recognized pseudogene. The CDR3 sequence is 21 residues long. The CDR3 DNA sequence: TGTGCCAGCAGCAAACTTCGTCCGACTAGCGGGAGGGGGTGGTGCACAGATACGCAGTATTTT. Translation: CASSKLRPTSGRGWCTDTQYF.

The V and J genes are TRBV6-2 or TRBV6-3 and TRBJ1-1; 12 bases line up with TRBD1. Germline CDR1 and CDR2: MNHEY and SVGEGT. With V trimmed by 6 bases and J by 7 bases, 12 bases remained unmatched. CDR3 size: 16 residues. The CDR3 DNA reads TGTGCCAGCAGCCTCCGGGACAGGGGGCTCCTCGGTGAAGCTTTCTTT. It is translated as CASSLRDRGLLGEAFF.

V and J are TRBV3-1 (or the pseudogene TRBV3-2) and TRBJ1-3; no clear D. CDR1 LGHDT and CDR2 YNNKEL come from the germline V gene (reference sequence). V dropped 0 bases and J dropped 0 bases, with 12 bases sitting between them. This CDR3 comprises 17 residues. CDR3 region: CASSQDGVRRSGNTIYF. In nucleotides, the CDR3 is TGTGCCAGCAGCCAAGATGGGGTCAGGCGCTCTGGAAACACCATATATTTT.

The J gene is TRBJ1-1, the V gene TRBV18; possible D gene TRBD1, 6 bases. Germline V lookup: CDR1 KGHSH, CDR2 LQKENI. V was trimmed by 1 base and J by 4 bases, leaving 13 bases between them. This CDR3 is built from 15 residues. CDR3 bases: TGTGCCAGCTCACCACTTCTCAAGGGGGGCACTGAAGCTTTCTTT. The encoded protein is CASSPLLKGGTEAFF.

This clone was picked up one time. The genes are TRBV21-1 and TRBJ2-1; the D segment call TRBD1 is taken from the table without a DNA check. TRBV21-1 is reported as a pseudogene. The CDR3 runs to 15 residues. CDR3 sequence: CASSNTLAGGNEQFF. CDR3 DNA sequence: TGTGCCAGCAGCAATACTCTAGCAGGGGGCAATGAGCAGTTCTTC.

This rearrangement joins TRBV11-2 to TRBJ1-1; tentative D call: TRBD1 (5 bases). Germline V lookup: CDR1 SGHAT, CDR2 FQNNGV. The CDR3 consists of 13 residues. V was pared by 5 bases and J by 1 base, with 8 bases between. The CDR3 sequence: CASSRQGNTEAFF. The CDR3 DNA sequence: TGTGCCAGCAGCCGTCAGGGGAACACTGAAGCTTTCTTT.

The chain links TRBV9 to TRBJ2-1; 8 positions agree with TRBD2. This CDR3 region has 18 residues. V dropped 4 bases and J dropped 2; count of bases not matched to a gene: 14. Germline CDR1 is SGDLS and CDR2 is YYNGEE. The CDR3 nucleotides read TGTGCCAGCAGCATGAGGCAGCGGGAGCCCCCCCCCTACAATGAGCAGTTCTTC. Protein: CASSMRQREPPPYNEQFF.

This chain connects TRBV19 to TRBJ1-5, with unresolved D. Germline V gene sequence: CDR1 LNHDA, CDR2 SQIVND (reference sequence). V dropped 6 bases and J dropped 0 bases, with 12 bases sitting between them. CDR3 length equals 15 residues. The CDR3 spells CASSRNKDSNQPQHF. The CDR3 DNA follows: TGTGCCAGTAGCCGAAACAAGGATAGCAATCAGCCCCAGCATTTT. Based on the CDR3 plus reference TRBV19 and TRBJ1-5, the full variable domain is DGGITQSPKYLFRKEGQNVTLSCEQNLNHDAMYWYRQDPGQGLRLIYYSQIVNDFQKGDIAEGYSVSREKKESFPLTVTSAQKNPTAFYLCASSRNKDSNQPQHFGDGTRLSIL.

The chain uses TRBV6-2 or TRBV6-3 and TRBJ2-1; TRBD1 matches at 9 bases. This CDR3 comprises 15 residues. Germline assignment: CDR1 MNHEY and CDR2 SVGEGT. The ends lost 5 bases at V and 4 bases at J; junction bases unmatched: 6. CDR3 sequence: CASSRRQGGYNEQFF. The CDR3, as DNA: TGTGCCAGCAGTCGACGACAGGGGGGTTACAATGAGCAGTTCTTC.

The V and J genes are TRBV5-1 and TRBJ2-7; 7 bases align to TRBD2. Trimming took 4 bases from V and 2 from J; bases not matched to a gene: 9. Germline values: CDR1 SGHRS, CDR2 YFSETQ. This CDR3 is built from 15 residues. The CDR3 DNA is TGCGCCAGCAGCCGTCTAGCGGATCGTACCTACGAGCAGTACTTC. Residues: CASSRLADRTYEQYF.

This chain joins TRBV3-1 (or the pseudogene TRBV3-2) and TRBJ1-6; D is unresolved. The CDR3 has 12 residues. From germline, CDR1 is LGHDT and CDR2 YNNKEL (reference sequence). The V gene lost 0 bases and the J gene lost 9 bases, with 3 bases spanning the gap. The CDR3 spells CASSQEPSPLHF. As DNA, the CDR3 is TGTGCCAGCAGCCAAGAACCTTCACCCCTCCACTTT.

This chain's CDR3 is CASSYSGYSSYNEQFF. CDR3 sequence (DNA): TGTGCCAGCAGTTACTCAGGCTATAGCTCCTACAATGAGCAGTTCTTC. This chain links TRBV6-2 or TRBV6-3 with TRBJ2-1; no clear D. Germline V CDR1 and CDR2: MNHEY, SVGEGT. Trimming cost V 0 bases and J 0 bases, with 9 bases left between them. CDR3 length: 16 amino acids.

The chain has TRBV5-1 and TRBJ1-5, with 7 bases identical to TRBD1. Germline loops: CDR1 SGHRS, CDR2 YFSETQ. The CDR3 runs 15 residues. V shed 5 bases and J 0 bases; nucleotides not matched to a gene: 5. CDR3 bases: TGCGCCAGCAGTTCCACAGGGGATAGCAATCAGCCCCAGCATTTT. Translated: CASSSTGDSNQPQHF. Drawing the rest from reference TRBV5-1 and TRBJ1-5, the complete variable domain is KAGVTQTPRYLIKTRGQQVTLSCSPISGHRSVSWYQQTPGQGLQFLFEYFSETQRNKGNFPGRFSGRQFSNSRSEMNVSTLELGDSALYLCASSSTGDSNQPQHFGDGTRLSIL.

The chain couples TRBV5-1 to TRBJ2-3; D might be TRBD1 (5 bases). The V gene lost 2 bases and the J gene lost 0 bases, with 13 bases spanning the gap. From germline, CDR1 is SGHRS and CDR2 YFSETQ. This CDR3 has 16 amino acids. Here the CDR3 reads CASSFQGTRSTDTQYF. As DNA, the CDR3 is TGCGCCAGCAGCTTTCAGGGTACACGAAGCACAGATACGCAGTATTTT.

J is TRBJ2-7 and V is TRBV29-1; D remains ambiguous. Per the germline V gene, CDR1 is SQVTM and CDR2 is ANQGSEA. Between the trimmed V and J ends, which lost 4 bases and 5 bases, there was a span of 9 bases. This CDR3 is built from 11 residues. The CDR3 DNA reads TGCAGCGTTGGTCAGGTTCACGAGCAGTACTTC. Its translation is CSVGQVHEQYF.

The V and J genes are TRBV3-1 (or the pseudogene TRBV3-2) and TRBJ1-1, with D perhaps TRBD1 (5 bases). Germline V gene data show CDR1 as LGHDT and CDR2 as YNNKEL (reference sequence). The CDR3 totals 15 residues. The germline V and J ends were trimmed by 4 bases and 5 bases, with 17 bases remaining between them. The CDR3 coding sequence is TGTGCCAGCAGCCCCCGGAACGCAGGGCATACTGAAGCTTTCTTT. Residues: CASSPRNAGHTEAFF.

V is TRBV28 and J is TRBJ1-2; D might be TRBD1 (5 bases). Germline V lookup: CDR1 MDHEN, CDR2 SYDVKM. The CDR3 has 14 amino acids. Trimming removed 6 bases at V and 8 bases at J, with 19 bases between. The CDR3 spells CASSPVGTDRGYTF. For the CDR3, the DNA is TGTGCCAGCAGCCCCGTAGGGACGGATCGGGGCTACACCTTC.

The chain recombines TRBV18 with TRBJ1-3; TRBD1 is a possible D gene (5 bases). The ends were cut back, 3 bases at V and 6 bases at J, with 9 bases in the middle. Looked up from germline, CDR1 is KGHSH and CDR2 is LQKENI. This CDR3 has 13 amino acids. The CDR3: CASSPGPENTIYF. Here the CDR3 DNA reads TGTGCCAGCTCACCGGGACCGGAAAACACCATATATTTT.

This clone appeared a single time. CDR3 DNA: TGTGCCAGCAGACGGGGGGAGAGGACCCAGTACTTC. This codes for CASRRGERTQYF. V is TRBV6-5 and J is TRBJ2-5, with 7 bases fitting TRBD2. V was clipped by 6 bases and J by 7 bases; unmatched bases: 5. The CDR3 contains 12 residues. Germline V lookup: CDR1 MNHEY, CDR2 SVGAGI.

The chain is built from TRBV21-1 and TRBJ1-6. TRBV21-1 is tagged as a pseudogene. The CDR3 consists of 10 residues. CDR3 in amino acids: CASESSPLHF. In DNA form, the CDR3 reads TGTGCCAGCGAGAGTTCACCCCTCCACTTT.

The chain recombines TRBV7-9 with TRBJ2-1, with 8 bases that match TRBD2. The J segment lost 4 bases and the V segment lost 0 bases, leaving 11 bases of the junction unmatched. Germline V gene sequence: CDR1 SEHNR, CDR2 FQNEAQ (reference sequence). The CDR3 consists of 18 residues. Here the CDR3 DNA reads TGTGCCAGCAGCTTAGCTGGAGGAGTAGCGGGAATTTACAATGAGCAGTTCTTC. Amino acid sequence: CASSLAGGVAGIYNEQFF.

This clone is labeled as medium-sized (0.01 to 0.1%). The chain joins TRBV6-6 to TRBJ2-2; D gene ambiguous. Germline assignment: CDR1 MNHNY and CDR2 SVGAGI (reference sequence). There are 12 residues in the CDR3. Trimming cost V 11 bases and J 3 bases, with 10 bases left between them. DNA of the CDR3: TGTGCCGGAAATTCATACACCGGGGAGCTGTTTTTT. Translation: CAGNSYTGELFF.

This clone was seen just once. The genes are TRBV24-1 and TRBJ1-2, with TRBD1 matching over 9 bases. Germline CDR1 and CDR2: KGHDR and SFDVKD. The CDR3 totals 13 residues. V gave up 5 bases and J gave up 5 bases; unmatched junction bases: 2. CDR3 DNA: TGTGCCACCAGTGCGGGACAGGGATATGGCTACACCTTC. It is translated as CATSAGQGYGYTF.

V is TRBV5-4 and J is TRBJ1-1, with D hard to call. The CDR3 has 15 amino acids. The V end lost 1 base, the J end lost 1 base, and 11 bases lay between the germline ends. The germline CDR1 and CDR2 sequences are SGHNT and YYREEE (reference sequence). CDR3 nucleotide sequence: TGTGCCAGCAGCTTGAAGGGAGGCGGGAACACTGAAGCTTTCTTT. It yields the protein CASSLKGGGNTEAFF.